A single sample gave rise to the 2 T cell receptor beta chains below, sequenced in a study of blood T cell repertoires in COVID-19. Sequencing was performed with immunoSEQ multiplex PCR; in TCRdb, only in-frame clones are kept and a portion is missing. The table lists 110,000 to 150,000 clones, about 90% of them singletons, with 8% to 13% in the top ten. Sequences were obtained from peripheral blood. The receptors were sampled from a woman of 80 years or more with acute or convalescent COVID-19.

The chain uses TRBV6-5 and TRBJ1-6; D remains unclear. The V gene's germline CDR1 is MNHEY and CDR2 SVGAGI. V dropped 7 bases and J dropped 5 bases, with 9 bases sitting between them. The CDR3 totals 13 residues. In DNA form, the CDR3 reads TGTGCCAGCACCTTGGGCCATAATTCACCCCTCCACTTT. It specifies CASTLGHNSPLHF.

The rearrangement joins TRBV5-8 to TRBJ1-1; tentative D call: TRBD1 (6 bases). The CDR3 covers 14 residues. In germline, CDR1 is SGHTS, CDR2 YDEGEE. Between the trimmed V and J ends, which lost 0 bases and 10 bases, there was a span of 16 bases. The CDR3 here is CASSLEGGEMTAFF. The CDR3 region has the DNA TGTGCCAGCAGCTTGGAAGGGGGGGAAATGACAGCTTTCTTT. Complete variable domain (other parts from reference TRBV5-8 and TRBJ1-1): EAGVTQSPTHLIKTRGQQATLRCSPISGHTSVYWYQQALGLGLQFLLWYDEGEERNRGNFPPRFSGRQFPNYSSELNVNALELEDSALYLCASSLEGGEMTAFFGQGTRLTVV.